This TCR beta chain is drawn from a study of T-cell reconstitution after alpha-beta-depleted transplantation in children. Preparing the TCRbeta library involved the use of unique molecular identifiers. A single record per CDR3 protein comes from TCRdb applying MiXCR to the PCR reads. The repertoire holds 190,000 or so distinct CDR3 sequences, with around 7% as singletons. This clonotype was seen at least ten times. The CDR3 loop spans 16 amino acids. CDR1 and CDR2 from the germline V gene are SGHAT and FQNNGV. With 7 bases clipped from V and 5 bases from J, the junction kept 12 bases outside the gene matches.

The TCR comes from a human donor who donated a stem cell graft to a child with Wiskott-Aldrich syndrome. V and J are TRBV11-2 and TRBJ2-5; 11 nucleotides agree with TRBD2. This material consisted of PBMCs from the stem cell graft donor, taken from the stem cell graft. The chain's CDR3 is CASTALAGGPGETQYF. CDR3 coding DNA: TGTGCCAGCACTGCTCTAGCGGGAGGCCCGGGGGAGACCCAGTACTTC.